This TCR beta chain was documented in a study of shared clonotypes between healthy human individuals. An assay was performed, and its level was deep. Some clones are missing from TCRdb's copy, which holds only in-frame ones; the method was immunoSEQ multiplex PCR. The data hold 900,000 to 1,200,000 clones, with 75% to 85% observed a single time. Germline V gene sequence: CDR1 LNHDA, CDR2 SQIVND (reference sequence). Trimming cost V 9 bases and J 3 bases, with 2 bases left between them. The length of the CDR3 is 9 residues. This receptor was identified in a young man in good health. Some clones in this sample may be carry-over from other donors' samples. The sample comprised memory CD4+ T cells from PBMCs. Subset reported: CD45RA-negative fraction. The chain couples TRBV19 to TRBJ1-1; D gene unclear. CDR3 coding DNA: TGTGCCAGAGACACTGAAGCTTTCTTT. Amino acid sequence: CARDTEAFF.